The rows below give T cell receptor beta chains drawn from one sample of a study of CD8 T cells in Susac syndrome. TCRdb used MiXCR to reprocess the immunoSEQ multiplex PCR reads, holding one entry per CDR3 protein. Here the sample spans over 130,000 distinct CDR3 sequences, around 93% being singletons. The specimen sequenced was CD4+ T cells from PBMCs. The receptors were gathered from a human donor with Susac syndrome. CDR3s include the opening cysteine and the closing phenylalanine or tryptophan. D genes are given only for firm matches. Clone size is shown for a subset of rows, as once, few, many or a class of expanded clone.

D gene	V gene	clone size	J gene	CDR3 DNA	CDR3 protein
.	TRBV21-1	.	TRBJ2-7	TGTGCCAGCAGCAAAGTCGGCGGCCTAGCGGAGGTGTACGAGCAGTACTTC	CASSKVGGLAEVYEQYF
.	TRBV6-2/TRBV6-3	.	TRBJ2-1	TGTGCCAGCAGTTACTCGCGGTTTTACAATGAGCAGTTCTTC	CASSYSRFYNEQFF
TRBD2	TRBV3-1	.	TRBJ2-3	TGTGCCAGCAGCCACTCAAGCGGGGCCGACACAGATACGCAGTATTTT	CASSHSSGADTDTQYF
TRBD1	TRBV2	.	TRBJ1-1	TGTGCCAGCAGCGGGGACAGGGCACGGGAAGCTTTCTTT	CASSGDRAREAFF
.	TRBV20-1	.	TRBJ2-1	TGCAGTGCTAGAGATCAGGAGGACGGGTACAATGAGCAGTTCTTC	CSARDQEDGYNEQFF
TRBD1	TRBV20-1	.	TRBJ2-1	TGCAGTGCAAAACGCAGGGGGCGGTGGGGAGAAAGAGACCTTGAGCAGTTCTTC	CSAKRRGRWGERDLEQFF
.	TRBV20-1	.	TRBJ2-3	TGCAGTGTAGGCACAGATACGCAGTATTTT	CSVGTDTQYF
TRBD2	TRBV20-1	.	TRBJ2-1	TGCAGTGCAAGAACTCAGGGACTAGCGAACTCCTACAATGAGCAGTTCTTC	CSARTQGLANSYNEQFF
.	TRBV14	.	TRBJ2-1	TGTGCCAGCAGCCAACGGGACACCCACAATGAGCAGTTCTTC	CASSQRDTHNEQFF
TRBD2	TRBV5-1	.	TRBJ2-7	TGCGCCAGCAGCCCCGTAGCGGGAGGGCCTAATGAGCAGTACTTC	CASSPVAGGPNEQYF
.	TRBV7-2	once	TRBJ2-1	TGTGCCAGCAGCCACGACAGGTACCCCTACAATGAGCAGTTCTTC	CASSHDRYPYNEQFF
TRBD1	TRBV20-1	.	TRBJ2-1	TGCAGTGCTAAGAGGGACAGGGGATCCTACAATGAGCAGTTCTTC	CSAKRDRGSYNEQFF
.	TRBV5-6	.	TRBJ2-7	TGTGCCAGCAGCCAGTCCTACGGGGGGCATTACGAGCAGTACTTC	CASSQSYGGHYEQYF
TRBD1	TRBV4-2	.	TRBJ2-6	TGTGCCAGCAGCCAAGCCGGGACAGCCCTTTCTGGGGCCAACGTCCTGACTTTC	CASSQAGTALSGANVLTF
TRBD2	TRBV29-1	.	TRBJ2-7	TGCAGCGTCTTGGGACTAGCCTACGAGCAGTACTTC	CSVLGLAYEQYF
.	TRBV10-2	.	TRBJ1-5	TGCGCCAGCAGTGAGGTAGCGGTCGATCAGCCCCAGCATTTT	CASSEVAVDQPQHF
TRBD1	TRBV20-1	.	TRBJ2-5	TGCAGTGCTCTCACGGACAGGCCGGCGTCCCAGTACTTC	CSALTDRPASQYF
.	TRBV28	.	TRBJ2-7	TGTGCCAGCACCCATAGGGGGACAAGCTCCTACGAGCAGTACTTC	CASTHRGTSSYEQYF
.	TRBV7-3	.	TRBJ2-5	TGTGCCAGCAGCTTCGGGACAAAAGAGACCCAGTACTTC	CASSFGTKETQYF
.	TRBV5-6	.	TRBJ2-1	TGTGCCAGCAGCTTGGACCGTACTGATCAGTTCTTC	CASSLDRTDQFF
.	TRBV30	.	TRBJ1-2	TGTGCCTGGAGTGTAGCCGAATCCAGTGGCTACACCTTC	CAWSVAESSGYTF
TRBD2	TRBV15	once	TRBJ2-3	TGTGCCACCAGCAGAGATCGACTAGCGGGGGATACGCAGTATTTT	CATSRDRLAGDTQYF
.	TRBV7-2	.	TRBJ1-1	TGTGCCAGCAGCTTAACGTCAGGTAGCGCTGAAGCTTTCTTT	CASSLTSGSAEAFF
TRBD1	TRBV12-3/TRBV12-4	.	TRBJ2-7	TGTGCCAGCACCCTCGGGACAGGGCCCTACGAGCAGTACTTC	CASTLGTGPYEQYF
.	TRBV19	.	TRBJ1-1	TGTGCCAGTAGTATGCAGGACATTGGAGCTTTCTTT	CASSMQDIGAFF
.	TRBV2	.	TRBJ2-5	TGTGCCAGCAGTGACAGGCGCCAAGAGACCCAGTACTTC	CASSDRRQETQYF
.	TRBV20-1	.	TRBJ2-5	TGCAGTGCTAGACTCGGCAACGACCAAGAGACCCAGTACTTC	CSARLGNDQETQYF
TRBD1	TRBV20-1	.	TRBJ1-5	TGCAGTGCTAGTTCCTGGGGACAGGGCAATCAGCCCCAGCATTTT	CSASSWGQGNQPQHF
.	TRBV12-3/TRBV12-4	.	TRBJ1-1	TGTGCCAGCACCCCTTATTCGAACACTGAAGCTTTCTTT	CASTPYSNTEAFF
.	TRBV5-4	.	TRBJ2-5	TGTGCCAGCAGCTTGGCCCCGGGGGAGACCCAGTACTTC	CASSLAPGETQYF
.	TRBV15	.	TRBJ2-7	TGTGCCACCAGCAGAGGCCGGACGTACTCTGGCGAGCAGTACTTC	CATSRGRTYSGEQYF
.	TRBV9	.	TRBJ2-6	TGTGCCAGCAGCCTTAGCTTGGGCTCTGGGGCCAACGTCCTGACTTTC	CASSLSLGSGANVLTF
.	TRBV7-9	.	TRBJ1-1	TGTGCCAGCAGCGAGTGGGGCAGCTCGAACACTGAAGCTTTCTTT	CASSEWGSSNTEAFF
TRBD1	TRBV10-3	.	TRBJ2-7	TGTGCCATCTCGGCCACAGGGGGGTACGAGCAGTACTTC	CAISATGGYEQYF